The source of this T cell receptor (beta chain) is a study of blood T cell repertoires in COVID-19. Assay used: immunoSEQ multiplex PCR; TCRdb lists only in-frame clones, some missing. This sample has about 120,000 clones, with about 85% found just once. This clone was seen only once. The CDR3 is 14 residues long. The V and J ends lost 3 bases and 4 bases respectively, with 12 bases between them. Germline V gives CDR1 MDHEN, CDR2 SYDVKM. The TCR was taken from a man aged 35-49 years with acute or convalescent COVID-19. The sequencing input was peripheral blood. The chain is built from TRBV28 and TRBJ1-2; D uncertain. Written as DNA, the CDR3 is TGTGCCAGCAGTTTGAGGCAGAGTAGCTATGGCTACACCTTC. This gives the protein CASSLRQSSYGYTF.